These T cell receptor beta chains were read from a single sample in a study of blood T cell repertoires in COVID-19. Profiled with immunoSEQ multiplex PCR; TCRdb holds only in-frame clones, not every one. The sample lists some 200,000 clones, roughly four fifths occurring once. Sequencing was carried out using peripheral blood. These receptors all stem from a woman in her thirties or forties with acute or convalescent COVID-19. CDR3s include the opening cysteine and the closing phenylalanine or tryptophan. D genes are given only for firm matches. Clone size appears in some rows only: once, few, many, or a class for an expanded clone.

v_call	clone_size	j_call	cdr3_length	d_call	cdr3_aa	cdr3_nt
TRBV27	.	TRBJ1-2	14	.	CASSLGPDNYGYTF	TGTGCCAGCAGTTTGGGGCCGGATAACTATGGCTACACCTTC
TRBV15	.	TRBJ1-3	17	TRBD1	CATTPGRDRAGGNTIYF	TGTGCCACCACCCCCGGACGAGACAGGGCGGGTGGAAACACCATATATTTT
TRBV2	.	TRBJ2-5	16	.	CASSEGGDLYQETQYF	TGTGCCAGCAGTGAAGGGGGGGACTTGTACCAAGAGACCCAGTACTTC
TRBV19	.	TRBJ2-7	16	TRBD1	CASSGRPGQGGYEQYF	TGTGCCAGTAGTGGCCGACCGGGACAGGGGGGTTACGAGCAGTACTTC
TRBV5-1	.	TRBJ2-3	15	TRBD2	CASRLSGSSTDTQYF	TGCGCCAGCAGACTTAGCGGGAGCAGCACAGATACGCAGTATTTT
TRBV5-1	.	TRBJ2-1	15	TRBD1	CASSSGQGSYNEQFF	TGCGCCAGCAGCTCCGGACAGGGCTCCTACAATGAGCAGTTCTTC
TRBV11-2	.	TRBJ2-5	17	TRBD1	CASSLDHRGRVTETQYF	TGTGCCAGCAGCTTAGACCACAGGGGCCGGGTAACAGAGACCCAGTACTTC
TRBV6-1	.	TRBJ1-2	15	TRBD1	CASSEAGRTGHGYTF	TGTGCCAGCAGTGAAGCCGGTAGGACAGGGCACGGCTACACCTTC
TRBV6-5	.	TRBJ2-7	15	.	CASSSYHVQGNEQYF	TGTGCCAGCAGTTCCTACCACGTCCAGGGTAACGAGCAGTACTTC
TRBV7-8	.	TRBJ1-6	12	.	CASSSENSPLHF	TGTGCCAGCAGCTCAGAAAATTCACCCCTCCACTTT
TRBV10-3	once	TRBJ2-5	14	.	CAISGPGSGETQYF	TGTGCCATCAGTGGGCCGGGGAGTGGGGAGACCCAGTACTTC
TRBV5-1	.	TRBJ1-2	14	.	CASSQQGSNYGYTF	TGCGCCAGCAGCCAGCAGGGGTCTAACTATGGCTACACCTTC
TRBV6-5	.	TRBJ2-3	16	TRBD2	CASSYGAGGHTDTQYF	TGTGCCAGCAGTTACGGCGCGGGGGGACATACAGATACGCAGTATTTT
TRBV4-3	few	TRBJ2-3	18	TRBD2	CASSQDSVGLAGMDTQYF	TGCGCCAGCAGCCAAGACTCAGTCGGACTAGCGGGAATGGATACGCAGTATTTT
TRBV7-8	.	TRBJ1-2	12	.	CASSPPDYGYTF	TGTGCCAGCAGCCCTCCGGACTATGGCTACACCTTC
TRBV6-5	.	TRBJ2-3	16	TRBD1	CASSSSDRAHTDTQYF	TGTGCCAGCAGTTCCTCAGACAGGGCTCACACAGATACGCAGTATTTT
TRBV15	.	TRBJ1-6	16	TRBD1	CATSRWTGTYNSPLHF	TGTGCCACCAGCAGGTGGACAGGGACTTATAATTCACCCCTCCACTTT
TRBV20-1	.	TRBJ1-2	11	.	CSARVAYGYTF	TGCAGTGCTAGAGTGGCATATGGCTACACCTTC
TRBV6-4	.	TRBJ2-1	15	TRBD1	CASSDSGTASNEQFF	TGTGCCAGCAGTGACTCAGGGACAGCTTCTAATGAGCAGTTCTTC
TRBV19	.	TRBJ2-4	13	.	CASSGLAKNIQYF	TGTGCCTCTTCGGGACTAGCCAAAAACATTCAGTACTTC
TRBV5-1	.	TRBJ2-1	13	.	CASSLTSSNEQFF	TGCGCCAGCAGCTTGACTAGCAGCAATGAGCAGTTCTTC
TRBV6-5	.	TRBJ2-7	15	.	CASSPRGRSSYEQYF	TGTGCCAGCAGCCCCAGGGGTCGGAGCTCCTACGAGCAGTACTTC
TRBV9	.	TRBJ2-2	14	.	CASSPRLNTGELFF	TGTGCCAGCAGCCCCCGACTTAACACCGGGGAGCTGTTTTTT
TRBV19	.	TRBJ1-3	16	.	CASSPSHGGRGNTIYF	TGTGCCAGTAGTCCGTCCCACGGGGGGCGCGGAAACACCATATATTTT
TRBV5-5	.	TRBJ2-2	16	TRBD2	CASSLGSGGDTGELFF	TGTGCCAGCAGCTTGGGGTCGGGAGGTGACACCGGGGAGCTGTTTTTT
TRBV6-5	.	TRBJ1-1	14	.	CASSYRQGTPEAFF	TGTGCCAGCAGTTACCGTCAGGGGACGCCTGAAGCTTTCTTT
TRBV20-1	few	TRBJ2-1	11	.	CSASISYEQFF	TGCAGTGCTAGTATTTCCTATGAGCAGTTCTTC
TRBV27	.	TRBJ2-2	16	TRBD2	CASRGVGGANTGELFF	TGTGCCAGCAGGGGGGTCGGGGGGGCCAACACCGGGGAGCTGTTTTTT
TRBV3-1/TRBV3-2	many	TRBJ1-2	13	.	CATSGASNYGYTF	TGTGCCACCTCGGGAGCTTCTAACTATGGCTACACCTTC
TRBV15	few	TRBJ1-6	17	TRBD1	CATSRGPQGARNSPLHF	TGTGCCACCAGCAGAGGCCCTCAGGGGGCAAGGAATTCACCCCTCCACTTT
TRBV3-1/TRBV3-2	.	TRBJ2-7	15	TRBD2	CASSPPQGLAYEQYF	TGTGCCAGCAGCCCCCCTCAGGGACTAGCCTACGAGCAGTACTTC
TRBV19	.	TRBJ1-5	16	TRBD1	CASRHQGARRNQPQHF	TGTGCCAGTAGGCATCAGGGGGCGCGACGCAATCAGCCCCAGCATTTT
TRBV30	.	TRBJ1-2	13	.	CAWSEGEGYGYTF	TGTGCCTGGAGTGAGGGGGAAGGGTATGGCTACACCTTC
TRBV5-6	.	TRBJ2-1	14	.	CASSLRQDLNEQFF	TGTGCCAGCAGCTTACGACAGGACCTCAATGAGCAGTTCTTC
TRBV2	once	TRBJ1-5	13	.	CASIGEGNQPQHF	TGTGCCAGCATAGGGGAGGGCAATCAGCCCCAGCATTTT
TRBV5-1	.	TRBJ2-2	16	TRBD2	CASSLSVAGSTGELFF	TGCGCCAGCAGCTTGTCGGTAGCGGGATCTACCGGGGAGCTGTTTTTT
TRBV6-5	.	TRBJ1-1	14	.	CASRAGVGNTEAFF	TGTGCCAGCAGAGCAGGGGTCGGGAACACTGAAGCTTTCTTT
TRBV11-2	.	TRBJ2-1	16	.	CASSLEGLVPYNEQFF	TGTGCCAGCAGCTTAGAGGGACTGGTCCCCTACAATGAGCAGTTCTTC
TRBV12-3/TRBV12-4	.	TRBJ2-2	12	.	CASRVRAGELFF	TGTGCCAGCAGGGTCAGGGCCGGGGAGCTGTTTTTT
TRBV6-5	.	TRBJ2-1	14	TRBD2	CASSGLAGGGEQFF	TGTGCCAGCAGCGGACTAGCGGGAGGAGGCGAGCAGTTCTTC
TRBV11-2	.	TRBJ1-1	12	.	CASSLRETEAFF	TGTGCCAGCAGCCTCCGGGAGACTGAAGCTTTCTTT
TRBV29-1	.	TRBJ2-7	13	.	CSVHGGPDYEQYF	TGCAGCGTGCACGGGGGGCCCGATTACGAGCAGTACTTC
TRBV11-2	.	TRBJ2-2	18	.	CASSRSSWSVQNTGELFF	TGTGCCAGCAGCAGATCTAGTTGGTCGGTCCAGAACACCGGGGAGCTGTTTTTT
TRBV4-1	.	TRBJ2-2	17	TRBD2	CASSPGLAGGGAGELFF	TGCGCCAGCAGCCCCGGACTAGCGGGAGGAGGAGCCGGGGAGCTGTTTTTT
TRBV29-1	.	TRBJ2-7	16	TRBD1	CSVDGTSGGKPYEQYF	TGCAGCGTTGATGGGACCTCAGGGGGAAAGCCCTACGAGCAGTACTTC
TRBV12-5	.	TRBJ2-1	13	.	CASGLVWQGEQFF	TGTGCTAGTGGTTTGGTATGGCAGGGGGAGCAGTTCTTC
TRBV30	.	TRBJ1-2	19	.	CAWNPRWGADSSSNYGYTF	TGTGCCTGGAACCCCCGGTGGGGCGCGGACAGCTCATCTAACTATGGCTACACCTTC
TRBV7-3	once	TRBJ2-1	14	TRBD2	CASRSGLAGDEQFF	TGTGCCAGCAGATCGGGACTAGCTGGCGATGAGCAGTTCTTC
TRBV2	few	TRBJ1-2	14	.	CASSDGSFIYGYTF	TGTGCCAGCAGTGACGGTAGCTTTATCTATGGCTACACCTTC
TRBV5-1	.	TRBJ2-7	20	TRBD1	CASSTPGQGARSHFTYEQYF	TGCGCCAGCAGCACGCCAGGACAGGGGGCAAGAAGTCACTTCACTTACGAGCAGTACTTC
TRBV7-9	.	TRBJ2-3	12	.	CASRTGVDTQYF	TGTGCCAGCAGGACAGGAGTAGATACGCAGTATTTT
TRBV29-1	.	TRBJ2-7	16	TRBD2	CSVVGLAGAYAYEQYF	TGCAGCGTGGTAGGACTAGCGGGGGCCTATGCCTACGAGCAGTACTTC
TRBV7-3	.	TRBJ2-6	13	.	CASRRAGANVLTF	TGTGCCAGCCGACGGGCTGGGGCCAACGTCCTGACTTTC
TRBV2	.	TRBJ2-2	12	.	CARARGSGELFF	TGTGCCAGAGCCCGGGGATCCGGGGAGCTGTTTTTT
TRBV9	.	TRBJ1-2	13	.	CASSVNINYGYTF	TGTGCCAGCAGCGTAAACATTAACTATGGCTACACCTTC
TRBV28	.	TRBJ1-2	12	TRBD1	CASSLTGVGYTF	TGTGCCAGCAGTTTGACAGGGGTCGGCTACACCTTC
TRBV7-8	.	TRBJ2-1	16	.	CASSTKGGQGANEQFF	TGTGCCAGCAGCACAAAGGGAGGGCAGGGGGCGAATGAGCAGTTCTTC
TRBV4-2	.	TRBJ2-7	16	TRBD2	CASSPVGTSGAYEQYF	TGTGCCAGCAGCCCGGTGGGGACTAGCGGGGCCTACGAGCAGTACTTC
TRBV24-1	.	TRBJ2-1	15	TRBD2	CATSGGESSYNEQFF	TGTGCCACCTCTGGGGGGGAGAGCTCCTACAATGAGCAGTTCTTC